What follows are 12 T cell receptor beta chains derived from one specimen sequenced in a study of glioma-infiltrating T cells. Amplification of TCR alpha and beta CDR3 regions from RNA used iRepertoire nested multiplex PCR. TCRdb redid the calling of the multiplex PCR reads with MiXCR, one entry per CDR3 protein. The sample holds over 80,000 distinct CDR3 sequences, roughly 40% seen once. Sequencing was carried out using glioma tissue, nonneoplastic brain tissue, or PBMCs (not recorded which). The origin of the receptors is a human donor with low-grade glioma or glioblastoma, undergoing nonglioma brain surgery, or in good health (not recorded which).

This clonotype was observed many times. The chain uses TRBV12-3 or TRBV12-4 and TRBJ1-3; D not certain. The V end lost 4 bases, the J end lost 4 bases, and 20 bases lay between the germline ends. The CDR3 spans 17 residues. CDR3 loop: CASSSSPTFRAGNTIYF. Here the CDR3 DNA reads TGTGCCAGCAGTTCTTCCCCGACATTCAGAGCGGGAAACACCATATATTTT.

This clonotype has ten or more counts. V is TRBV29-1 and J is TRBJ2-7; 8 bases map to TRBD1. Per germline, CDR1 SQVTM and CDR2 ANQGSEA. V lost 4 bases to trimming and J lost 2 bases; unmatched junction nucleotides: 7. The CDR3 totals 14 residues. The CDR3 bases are TGCAGCGTTGCAAGGACAGGGAATACCTACGAGCAGTACTTC. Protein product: CSVARTGNTYEQYF.

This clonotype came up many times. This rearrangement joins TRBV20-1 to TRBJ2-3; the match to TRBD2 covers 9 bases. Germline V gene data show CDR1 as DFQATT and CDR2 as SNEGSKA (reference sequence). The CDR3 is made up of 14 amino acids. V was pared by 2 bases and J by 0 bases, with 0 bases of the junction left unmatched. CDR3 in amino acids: CSARLAGSTDTQYF. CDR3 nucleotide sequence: TGCAGTGCTAGACTAGCGGGGAGCACAGATACGCAGTATTTT.

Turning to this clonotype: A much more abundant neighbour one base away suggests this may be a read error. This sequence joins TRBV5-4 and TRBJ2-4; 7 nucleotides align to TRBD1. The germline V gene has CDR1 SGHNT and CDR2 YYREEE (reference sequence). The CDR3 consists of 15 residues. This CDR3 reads CASSFGQAAKSIQYF. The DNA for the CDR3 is TGTGCCAGCAGCTTCGGACAGGCAGCCAAAAGCATTCAGTACTTC.

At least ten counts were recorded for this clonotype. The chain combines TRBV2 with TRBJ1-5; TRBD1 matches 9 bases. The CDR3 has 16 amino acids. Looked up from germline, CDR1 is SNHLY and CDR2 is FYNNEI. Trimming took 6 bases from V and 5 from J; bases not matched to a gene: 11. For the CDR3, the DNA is TGTGCCAGCAGAGACAAGACAGGGGGATCGTATCAGCCCCAGCATTTT. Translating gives CASRDKTGGSYQPQHF.

CDR3 region: CATSLSGTGQVQQYF. In DNA form, the CDR3 reads TGTGCCACCAGCCTATCCGGGACAGGTCAAGTCCAGCAGTACTTC. The rearrangement links TRBV15 to TRBJ2-7; 8 bases fit TRBD1. With 5 bases clipped from V and 8 bases from J, the junction kept 14 bases outside the gene matches. This CDR3 is built from 15 residues. Germline assignment: CDR1 LNHNV and CDR2 YYDKDF (reference sequence). Full variable domain (outside the CDR3, taken from reference TRBV15 and TRBJ2-7): DAMVIQNPRYQVTQFGKPVTLSCSQTLNHNVMYWYQQKSSQAPKLLFHYYDKDFNNEADTPDNFQSRRPNTSFCFLDIRSPGLGDTAMYLCATSLSGTGQVQQYFGPGTRLTVT.

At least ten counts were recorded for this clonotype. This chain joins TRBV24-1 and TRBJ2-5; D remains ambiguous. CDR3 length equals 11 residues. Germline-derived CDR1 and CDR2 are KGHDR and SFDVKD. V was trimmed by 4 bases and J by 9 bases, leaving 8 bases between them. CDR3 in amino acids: CATSDLGAQYF. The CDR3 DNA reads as TGTGCCACCAGTGACTTAGGAGCCCAGTACTTC.

CDR3 DNA sequence: TGCGCCAGCAGCTTGGGGTCTGTGCATACCACAGATACGCAGTATTTT. Its translation is CASSLGSVHTTDTQYF. The J gene is TRBJ2-3, the V gene TRBV5-1; unclear D gene. Germline V gene data show CDR1 as SGHRS and CDR2 as YFSETQ. V lost 0 bases and J lost 2, with 13 bases in between. CDR3 length: 16 residues.

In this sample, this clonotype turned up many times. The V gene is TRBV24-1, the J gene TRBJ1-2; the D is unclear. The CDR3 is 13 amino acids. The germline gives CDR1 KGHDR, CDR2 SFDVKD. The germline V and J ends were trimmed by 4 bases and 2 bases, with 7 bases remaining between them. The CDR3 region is CATSEGWNYGYTF. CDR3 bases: TGTGCCACCAGTGAGGGATGGAACTATGGCTACACCTTC.

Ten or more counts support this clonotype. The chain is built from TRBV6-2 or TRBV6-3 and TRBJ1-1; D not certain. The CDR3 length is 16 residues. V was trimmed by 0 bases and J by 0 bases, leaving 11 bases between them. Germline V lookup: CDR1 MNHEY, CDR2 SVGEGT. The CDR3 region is CASSYSVGRLNTEAFF. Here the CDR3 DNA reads TGTGCCAGCAGTTACTCTGTAGGCAGGTTGAACACTGAAGCTTTCTTT.

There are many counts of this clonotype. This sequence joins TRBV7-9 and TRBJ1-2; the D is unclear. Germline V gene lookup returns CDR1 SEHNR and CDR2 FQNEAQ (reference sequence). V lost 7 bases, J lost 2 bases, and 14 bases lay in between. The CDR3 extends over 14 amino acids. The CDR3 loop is CASTPRTQNYGYTF. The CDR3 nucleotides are TGTGCCAGCACCCCCCGGACGCAAAACTATGGCTACACCTTC. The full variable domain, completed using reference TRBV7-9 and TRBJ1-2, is DTGVSQNPRHKITKRGQNVTFRCDPISEHNRLYWYRQTLGQGPEFLTYFQNEAQLEKSRLLSDRFSAERPKGSFSTLEIQRTEQGDSAMYLCASTPRTQNYGYTFGSGTRLTVV.

CDR3 nucleotide sequence: TGTGCCAGCAGTCAGTCCCAGAGCTCCTACAATGAGCAGTTCTTC. This gives the protein CASSQSQSSYNEQFF. This chain uses TRBV2 with TRBJ2-1, with unresolved D. In germline, CDR1 is SNHLY, CDR2 FYNNEI. The CDR3 consists of 15 residues. V lost 5 bases and J lost 0, with 11 bases in between.